The 16 T cell receptor beta chains listed next were all sequenced from one sample in a study of blood T cells in healthy people across ages. Through a sample-barcoded 5' primer and a J-beta primer mix, a second PCR was run for roughly 6 to 11 cycles. TCRdb called the 5' RACE reads again in MiXCR, with one record for every CDR3 protein. Among roughly 680,000 distinct CDR3 sequences, 21% were seen once, and the ten largest hold approximately 3.6%. Sequencing used blood. The receptors come from a man between 65 and 79 years old in good health.

The chain combines TRBV5-1 with TRBJ2-1; TRBD2 matches 12 bases. CDR1 is SGHRS, CDR2 YFSETQ, per germline. The V segment lost 3 bases and the J segment 2 bases; nucleotides outside the gene matches: 3. The CDR3 spans 16 residues. The CDR3: CASSSGLAGTYNEQFF. CDR3 coding DNA: TGCGCCAGCAGCTCCGGACTAGCGGGAACCTACAATGAGCAGTTCTTC.

J is TRBJ1-1 and V is TRBV2; D gene unclear. The V and J ends lost 6 bases and 0 bases respectively, with 5 bases between them. The CDR3 spans 12 residues. Per germline, CDR1 SNHLY and CDR2 FYNNEI. CDR3 sequence reads: CASSAVNTEAFF. The CDR3 nucleotides read TGTGCCAGCAGCGCGGTGAACACTGAAGCTTTCTTT.

The gene calls are TRBV14 and TRBJ2-1; 7 bases match TRBD2. V was clipped by 3 bases and J by 1 base; unmatched bases: 6. The CDR3 has 16 residues. Germline loops: CDR1 SGHDN, CDR2 FVKESK. CDR3 loop: CASSHWDYGSYNEQFF. CDR3 nucleotide sequence: TGTGCCAGCAGCCATTGGGACTATGGGTCCTACAATGAGCAGTTCTTC.

This clonotype occurred many times. The CDR3 region has the DNA TGTGCCAGCAGCCCCAGGGCCGGATCCCTCTCTGGAAACACCATATATTTT. This codes for CASSPRAGSLSGNTIYF. The V gene is TRBV3-1, the J gene TRBJ1-3, with a weak D call TRBD1 (5 bases). The CDR3 is made up of 17 amino acids. Germline V CDR1 and CDR2: LGHDT, YNNKEL (reference sequence). Trimming stripped 4 bases from V and 0 bases from J, with 16 bases between.

The chain employs TRBV21-1 and TRBJ2-5. The end of the DNA is better explained by TRBJ2-7, so the J call may be wrong. TRBV21-1 is reported as a pseudogene. The CDR3 length is 16 residues. The CDR3: CASSTPDGFGSYEQYF. The CDR3 DNA reads as TGTGCCAGCAGCACTCCAGACGGATTTGGTTCCTACGAGCAGTACTTC.

Here the CDR3 reads CASTGSSGETQYF. The CDR3, as DNA: TGTGCCAGCACCGGGTCCTCAGGGGAGACCCAGTACTTC. The rearrangement joins TRBV6-5 to TRBJ2-5; D perhaps matches TRBD1 (5 bases). CDR1 is MNHEY, CDR2 SVGAGI, per germline. The CDR3 has 13 residues. V lost 7 bases to trimming and J lost 5 bases, with 14 bases between them.

This clonotype was observed a few times. The genes are TRBV12-3 or TRBV12-4 and TRBJ2-2, with 7 bases identical to TRBD1. V was clipped by 3 bases and J by 4 bases; unmatched bases: 2. The CDR3 consists of 14 residues. For the CDR3, the DNA is TGTGCCAGCAGTTTCGACAGGGCCACCGGGGAGCTGTTTTTT. This codes for CASSFDRATGELFF.

The chain uses TRBV30 and TRBJ2-3; 11 bases map to TRBD2. The CDR3 has 16 amino acids. Germline V lookup: CDR1 GTSNPN, CDR2 SVGIG (reference sequence). J was trimmed by 1 base and V by 4 bases; bases with no gene match: 7. In nucleotides, the CDR3 is TGTGCCTGGACTCCGATGGGACTAGCGGGCACAGATACGCAGTATTTT. It encodes CAWTPMGLAGTDTQYF. Supplemented by reference TRBV30 and TRBJ2-3, the full variable domain reads SQTIHQWPATLVQPVGSPLSLECTVEGTSNPNLYWYRQAAGRGLQLLFYSVGIGQISSEVPQNLSASRPQDRQFILSSKKLLLSDSGFYLCAWTPMGLAGTDTQYFGPGTRLTVL.

V is TRBV10-3 and J is TRBJ2-3, with 9 bases aligning to TRBD1. Trimming took 5 bases from V and 6 from J; bases not matched to a gene: 15. CDR3 size: 17 residues. Germline assignment: CDR1 ENHRY and CDR2 SYGVKD. CDR3 region: CAISLLGGTGPKDTQYF. The CDR3 region has the DNA TGTGCCATCAGTCTCCTGGGTGGGACAGGGCCCAAGGATACGCAGTATTTT.

This rearrangement joins TRBV18 to TRBJ2-7, with 10 bases matching TRBD1. The V gene end was trimmed by 4 bases and the J gene end by 4 bases; junction bases not matched to a gene: 7. The CDR3 runs 15 residues. The V gene's germline CDR1 is KGHSH and CDR2 LQKENI. The CDR3: CASSLSGTGEYEQYF. As DNA, the CDR3 is TGTGCCAGCTCACTATCCGGGACAGGGGAATACGAGCAGTACTTC.

This chain joins TRBV9 and TRBJ2-4, with 11 bases fitting TRBD2. The CDR3 is made up of 19 amino acids. Trimming removed 0 bases from V and 3 bases from J; junction bases left unmatched: 11. In germline, CDR1 is SGDLS, CDR2 YYNGEE. CDR3 sequence: CASSVATSGSDMGKNIQYF. The CDR3 coding sequence is TGTGCCAGCAGCGTAGCTACTAGCGGGAGCGATATGGGCAAAAACATTCAGTACTTC. The whole variable domain, filled in from reference TRBV9 and TRBJ2-4, reads DSGVTQTPKHLITATGQRVTLRCSPRSGDLSVYWYQQSLDQGLQFLIQYYNGEERAKGNILERFSAQQFPDLHSELNLSSLELGDSALYFCASSVATSGSDMGKNIQYFGAGTRLSVL.

The chain recombines TRBV20-1 with TRBJ2-7; D is perhaps TRBD1 (5 bases). The CDR3 has 13 residues. V lost 3 bases to trimming and J lost 3 bases, with 12 bases between them. Germline loops: CDR1 DFQATT, CDR2 SNEGSKA (reference sequence). CDR3 coding DNA: TGCAGTGCTAGCAGGGCCGTTGGCTACGAGCAGTACTTC. Translated, it gives CSASRAVGYEQYF.

This sequence joins TRBV20-1 and TRBJ1-4; 8 positions agree with TRBD1. The germline V gene has CDR1 DFQATT and CDR2 SNEGSKA (reference sequence). This CDR3 is built from 14 residues. Trimming took 5 bases from V and 5 from J; bases not matched to a gene: 7. Here the CDR3 reads CSAAAGTGNEKLFF. CDR3 nucleotide sequence: TGCAGTGCTGCAGCCGGGACAGGCAATGAAAAACTGTTTTTT.

Only a few counts were recorded for this clonotype. V usage is TRBV6-2 or TRBV6-3 and J usage is TRBJ2-2; D gene ambiguous. Per the germline V gene, CDR1 is MNHEY and CDR2 is SVGEGT. CDR3 size: 15 residues. V was shortened by 4 bases and J by 1 base, with 10 bases between the two germline ends. CDR3 residues: CASSSIGRNTGELFF. CDR3 nucleotide sequence: TGTGCCAGCAGTTCGATCGGACGGAACACCGGGGAGCTGTTTTTT.

The V call is TRBV20-1, the J call TRBJ2-1; 10 bases align to TRBD2. The CDR3 contains 16 residues. V shed 1 base, J shed 1 base, and the junction held 4 bases outside the gene matches. CDR1 and CDR2 from the germline V gene are DFQATT and SNEGSKA (reference sequence). The CDR3 nucleotides are TGCAGTGCTAGAGTCGGGACTAGCGTATCCTACAATGAGCAGTTCTTC. It translates to CSARVGTSVSYNEQFF.

J is TRBJ1-5 and V is TRBV7-2; D remains unclear. CDR3 size: 13 residues. The V gene lost 3 bases and the J gene lost 2 bases, with 5 bases spanning the gap. The germline CDR1 and CDR2 sequences are SGHTA and FQGNSA. In nucleotides, the CDR3 is TGTGCCAGCAGCTTCTCAGGCAATCAGCCCCAGCATTTT. The encoded protein is CASSFSGNQPQHF.